This T cell receptor (beta chain) was sequenced in a study of T cells after posttransplantation cyclophosphamide. Findings of the study overall: Tissue-infiltrating T cells from skin or gut overlapped little with blood T cells. Donor-recipient repertoire similarity was low at 1-2 months, rising over year one. After PTCy, TRB diversity resembled that of CNI/methotrexate controls.

This CDR3 contains 14 residues. CDR1 is SGHDT, CDR2 YYEEEE, per germline. Trimming removed 4 bases from V and 1 base from J, with 6 bases in between. Clones were sequenced by immunoSEQ multiplex PCR, and TCRdb holds only the in-frame ones, with some missing. The sample carries tens of thousands of clones, 85% to 90% recorded once. As regards this clone: Antigen unknown.

The TCR originated in a man aged 25 to 40 with a blood cancer, CMV-positive, and with a related stem cell donor. This chain links TRBV5-6 with TRBJ2-6; D gene unclear. The sequenced sample was PBMCs. The CDR3 nucleotides read TGTGCCAGCAGCCGGAGTTCTGGGGCCAACGTCCTGACTTTC. This gives the protein CASSRSSGANVLTF.